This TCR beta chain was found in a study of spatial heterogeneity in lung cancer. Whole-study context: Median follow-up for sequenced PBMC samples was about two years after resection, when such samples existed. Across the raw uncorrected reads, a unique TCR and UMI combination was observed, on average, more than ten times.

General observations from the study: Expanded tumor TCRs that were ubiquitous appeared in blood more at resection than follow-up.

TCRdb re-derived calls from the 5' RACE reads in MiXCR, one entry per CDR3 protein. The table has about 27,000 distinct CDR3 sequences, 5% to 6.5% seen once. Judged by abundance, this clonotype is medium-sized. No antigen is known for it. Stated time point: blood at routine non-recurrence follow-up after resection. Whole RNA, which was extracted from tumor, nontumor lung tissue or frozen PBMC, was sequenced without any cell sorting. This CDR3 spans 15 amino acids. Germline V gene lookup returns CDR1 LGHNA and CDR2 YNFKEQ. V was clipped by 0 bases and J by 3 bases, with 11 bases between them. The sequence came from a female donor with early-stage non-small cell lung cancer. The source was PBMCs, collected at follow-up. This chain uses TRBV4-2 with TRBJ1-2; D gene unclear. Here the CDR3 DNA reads TGTGCCAGCAGCCAAGATATGAACGGCGACTATGGCTACACCTTC. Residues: CASSQDMNGDYGYTF.